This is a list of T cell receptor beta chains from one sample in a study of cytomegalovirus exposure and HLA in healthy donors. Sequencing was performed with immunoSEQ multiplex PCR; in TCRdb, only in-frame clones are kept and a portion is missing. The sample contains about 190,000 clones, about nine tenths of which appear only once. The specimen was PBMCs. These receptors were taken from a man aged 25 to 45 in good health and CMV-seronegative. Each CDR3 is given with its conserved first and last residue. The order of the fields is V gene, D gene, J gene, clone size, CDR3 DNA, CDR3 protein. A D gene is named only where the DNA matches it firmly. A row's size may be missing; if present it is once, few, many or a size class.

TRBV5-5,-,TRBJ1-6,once,TGTGCCAGCAGCTTTTATCGGGGGGCTAGCAATTCACCCCTCCACTTT,CASSFYRGASNSPLHF
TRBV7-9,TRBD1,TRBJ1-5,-,TGTGCCAGCAGCGACACAGGGGGAGTGTATCAGCCCCAGCATTTT,CASSDTGGVYQPQHF
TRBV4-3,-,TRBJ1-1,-,TGCGCCAGCAGCCAAGCGGGGGGGCGCATGACTGAAGCTTTCTTT,CASSQAGGRMTEAFF
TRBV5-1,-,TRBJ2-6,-,TGCGCCAGCAGCTTGGCGGGTTCTGGGGCCAACGTCCTGACTTTC,CASSLAGSGANVLTF
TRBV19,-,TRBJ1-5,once,TGTGCCAGTACCCAAAATCAGCCCCAGCATTTT,CASTQNQPQHF
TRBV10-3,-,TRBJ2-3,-,TGTGCCATCAGTGAATCGACAGATACGCAGTATTTT,CAISESTDTQYF
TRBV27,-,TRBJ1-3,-,TGTGCCAGCAGTTTAACAGCAAGGTCTGGAAACACCATATATTTT,CASSLTARSGNTIYF
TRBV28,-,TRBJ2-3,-,TGTGCCAGCAGCCCAGGGGCACCGATCCGCACAGATACGCAGTATTTT,CASSPGAPIRTDTQYF
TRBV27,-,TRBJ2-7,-,TGTGCCAGCAGTTTAAGCGCAGGGTACGAGCAGTACTTC,CASSLSAGYEQYF
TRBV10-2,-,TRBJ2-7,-,TGCGCCAGCAGTGAACGGAGACTCCGGATCGGCGAGCAGTACTTC,CASSERRLRIGEQYF
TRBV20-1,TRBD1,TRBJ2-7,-,TGCAGTGAGGACAGGGTATTGGAGCAGTACTTC,CSEDRVLEQYF
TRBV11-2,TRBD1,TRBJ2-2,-,TGTGCCTGGACTAGGACAGGGGGCGGGGAGCTGTTTTTT,CAWTRTGGGELFF
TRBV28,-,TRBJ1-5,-,TGTGCCAGCAGTTTAAGCAGGGGAAGCCAGCCCCAGCATTTT,CASSLSRGSQPQHF
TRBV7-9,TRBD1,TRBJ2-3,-,TGTGCCAGCAGCTTAGGAACCGGACAGGGGGCGGAAGATGCGCAGTATTTT,CASSLGTGQGAEDAQYF
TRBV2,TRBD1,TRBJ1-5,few,TGTGCCAGCAGGGCCAGACAGGGGGGCAATCAGCCCCAGCATTTT,CASRARQGGNQPQHF
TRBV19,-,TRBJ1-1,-,TGTGCCAGTAGCGATCGCGGAGCTTTCTTT,CASSDRGAFF
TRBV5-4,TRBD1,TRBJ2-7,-,TGTGCCAGCAGCTGGGACAGGGGGTCATACGAGCAGTACTTC,CASSWDRGSYEQYF
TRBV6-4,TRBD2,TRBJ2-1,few,TGTGCCAGCAGTCTTAGCGGGGGGGCGGTAGATGAGCAGTTCTTC,CASSLSGGAVDEQFF
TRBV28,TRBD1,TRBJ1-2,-,TGTGCCAGCAGTTTAAGGCCGGGACAGAACTATGGCTACACCTTC,CASSLRPGQNYGYTF
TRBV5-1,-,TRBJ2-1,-,TGCGCCAGCAGCTCCCGACTAGAGCAGTTCTTC,CASSSRLEQFF
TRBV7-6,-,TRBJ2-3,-,TGTGCCAGCAGCTTACGCGACTCGGTCGGCATGGATTTT,CASSLRDSVGMDF
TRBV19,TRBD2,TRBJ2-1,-,TGTGCCAGTAATGTTCTAGCGGGAGGGCCGGGTGAGCAGTTCTTC,CASNVLAGGPGEQFF
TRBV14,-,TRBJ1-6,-,TGTGCCAGCAGTACGGGGAATAATTCACCCCTCCACTTT,CASSTGNNSPLHF
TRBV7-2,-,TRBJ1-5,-,TGTGCCAGCAGCCCCTGGGAGGCCCAGCCCCAGCATTTT,CASSPWEAQPQHF
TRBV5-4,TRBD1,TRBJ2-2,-,TGTGCCAGCAGCTTGGTTCCGGGACAGGGCGGCGGCGGGGAGCTGTTTTTT,CASSLVPGQGGGGELFF
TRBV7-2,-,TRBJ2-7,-,TGTGCCAGCAGCTTAGTAGGGGGGGGCGGGAGTGAGTCTTACGAGCAGTACTTC,CASSLVGGGGSESYEQYF
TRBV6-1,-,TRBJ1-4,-,TGTGCCAGCAGTGCGAGGGTGGGAACTAATGAAAAACTGTTTTTT,CASSARVGTNEKLFF
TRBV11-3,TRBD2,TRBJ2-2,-,TGTGCCAGCAGCGGGAGCGGGAGGCCAACCGGGGAGCTGTTTTTT,CASSGSGRPTGELFF
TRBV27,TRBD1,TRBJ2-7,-,TGTGCCAGCACTCTTCGACCGACAGGGGCTAACGAGCAGTACTTC,CASTLRPTGANEQYF
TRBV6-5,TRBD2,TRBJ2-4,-,TGTGCCAGCGGACTAGCGGACGCCAAAAACATTCAGTACTTC,CASGLADAKNIQYF
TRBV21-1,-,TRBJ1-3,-,TGTGCCAGCAGCCTCCCTGTTCGCGCCTACTCTGGAAACACCATATATTTT,CASSLPVRAYSGNTIYF
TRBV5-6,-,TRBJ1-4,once,TGTGCCAGCAGCCCCCTAGGGGGGGCGGACCTCGTTGATGAAAAACTGTTTTTT,CASSPLGGADLVDEKLFF
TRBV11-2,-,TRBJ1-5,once,TGTGCCAGCAGCTTAGATTACTCTCACCAGCATTTT,CASSLDYSHQHF
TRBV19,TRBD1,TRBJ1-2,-,TGTGCCAGTAGTCCCACAGGGGTCGGAGCTAACTATGGCTACACCTTC,CASSPTGVGANYGYTF
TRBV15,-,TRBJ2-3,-,TGTGCCACCAGCAGAGATTGGAGGAGGACAGATACGCAGTATTTT,CATSRDWRRTDTQYF
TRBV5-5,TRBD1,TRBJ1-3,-,TGTGCCAGCAGCTCGACAGGGAACTCTGGAAACACCATATATTTT,CASSSTGNSGNTIYF
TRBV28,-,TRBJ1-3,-,TGTGCCAGCAGCCGCCAGGGGTTAGGAAACACCATATATTTT,CASSRQGLGNTIYF
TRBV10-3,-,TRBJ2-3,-,TGTGCCACTCAAGGGGAAACCGGAGATACGCAGTATTTT,CATQGETGDTQYF
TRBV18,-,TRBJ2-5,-,TGTGCCAGCTCACCGGACAGACAAGAGACCCAGTACTTC,CASSPDRQETQYF